The text below deals with one T cell receptor beta chain. Its antigen is not identified. V lost 8 bases and J lost 0, with 8 bases in between. The CDR3 contains 13 residues. Per germline, CDR1 MNHEY and CDR2 SVGAGI. Assay used: immunoSEQ multiplex PCR; TCRdb lists only in-frame clones, some missing. The sample yields about 25,000 clones, about 80% seen once. This entry comes from a study of T cells in narcolepsy. Study-wide results and limits: Autoreactive HCRT-specific and TRIB2-specific clonotypes were marked in same-patient CSF-versus-blood CD4+ comparisons.

The chain joins TRBV6-5 to TRBJ1-3; D is undetermined. What was sequenced was CD45RA- memory CD4+ T cells from PBMCs. This receptor was obtained from a human donor with narcolepsy. CDR3 residues: CASGGNSGNTIYF. The CDR3 coding sequence is TGTGCCAGCGGTGGTAACTCTGGAAACACCATATATTTT.